This T cell receptor beta chain was documented in a study of CXCR3-negative and CXCR3-positive naive CD8 T cells. Findings of the study overall: Naive CXCR3-negative and CXCR3-positive cells had similar TRBV-TRBJ usage; memory differed. High diversity, comparable across both naive subsets, contrasted with much lower diversity in memory CD8+ cells.

Per the germline V gene, CDR1 is ENHRY and CDR2 is SYGVKD. The CDR3 spans 15 residues. About this clonotype: What it binds is not known.

The method, 5' RACE with UMI labels, was used to prepare the TRB cDNA libraries. TCRdb derives one entry per CDR3 protein from the 5' RACE reads, leaving out DNA. This sample contains 150,000 or so distinct CDR3 sequences. What was sequenced was naive CXCR3- CD8+ T cells from blood. Documented subset: CD45RO-CCR7+CD27+CD95- naive CD8+ T cells lacking CXCR3 (TNR3-). This receptor was obtained from a human donor in good health. Some clones in this sample may be carry-over from other donors' samples. The J gene is TRBJ2-7, the V gene TRBV10-3; TCRdb selects TRBD1, and the lack of DNA leaves this call unchecked. The CDR3 protein is CAISESSDGNYEQYF.